A selection of T cell receptor beta chains follows, all from one sample in a study of cytomegalovirus exposure and HLA in healthy donors. Measured with immunoSEQ multiplex PCR; TCRdb has only the in-frame clones, and not every one. The sample contains roughly 100,000 clones, over 80% of which appear only once. Sequenced input: PBMCs. These receptors were obtained from a man aged 40-50 years in good health and CMV-seronegative. The conserved cysteine and the conserved F or W are not part of the CDR3 here. Fields, in order: CDR3 protein, V gene.

ASSVTGVNSPLH	TRBV10-1
ASSQTGAADTQY	TRBV7-2
ACQYSSSYEQY	TRBV6-1
ASSLLTSGWTQY	TRBV4-1
SVQRYMTGAGTYGYT	TRBV29-1
SSSFGTGVYQPQH	TRBV7-9
ATSIRTGGTEAF	TRBV15
ASSYNNSPLH	TRBV7-2
AWSPDRDYGYT	TRBV30
ASSQDAGPNIQY	TRBV4-1
SSREGGDTIY	TRBV29-1
SVLLERVSQETQY	TRBV29-1
ASSPRTGNYGYT	TRBV7-2
AISEHSGNTIY	TRBV10-3
ASSPRGGGQPQH	TRBV28
ASSPGGTAYEQY	TRBV6-5
ASSFPKASGRETQY	TRBV5-6
ASSLDSRDFRRNSPLH	TRBV7-2
AIYDPRSGYT	TRBV10-3
ASSEGQGVLWEGTIY	TRBV6-4
ASSQDTGTDTLPVY	TRBV4-1
ASSDSWGVGNQPQH	TRBV27
ASSPTGRGAYEQY	TRBV5-4
ASSTSGQLTEAF	TRBV5-4
ASSLSRLAGRNTGELF	TRBV7-9
SATRGETQY	TRBV20-1
ASSNSDRAAKNIQY	TRBV19
ASSLHLENYEQY	TRBV27
ATSRDRADTGELF	TRBV15
ASSRSRVRETQY	TRBV27
ASSPRGQGYNEQF	TRBV5-1
ASSLGGEETQY	TRBV5-1
ASSPSGTQPYPGANVLT	TRBV9
ASSLDRTTNEKLF	TRBV7-8
ASSDSSGGADTQY	TRBV6-4
ASSYSRLYGYT	TRBV6-6
ASSHRGPNTEAF	TRBV19
ASSPTGAGGTEAF	TRBV7-8
ASSFLGAGQRNTIY	TRBV7-9
SVAGGRDYGYT	TRBV29-1
ASSLGGRGTDTQY	TRBV11-3
SVILAGGAGELF	TRBV29-1
SVDRGQGSYEQY	TRBV29-1
AAGQGSSYEQY	TRBV19
ASSMLLAGPYEQY	TRBV19
AWTPGQTGYT	TRBV30
ASSFGIDRMGAEAF	TRBV5-6
ASSLADRGNEKLF	TRBV5-5